The rows below give T cell receptor beta chains drawn from one sample of a study of cytomegalovirus exposure and HLA in healthy donors. The repertoire was sequenced with immunoSEQ multiplex PCR; TCRdb's copy has only in-frame clones and lacks some. Of 100,000 to 150,000 clones in the sample, around three quarters are singletons; the top ten hold 10% to 15%. What was sequenced was PBMCs. These receptors originate from a middle-aged woman in good health and CMV-seropositive. Both conserved end residues are part of each CDR3. Each record gives: J gene, V gene, D gene, clone size, CDR3 protein, CDR3 DNA. The D gene is left open where the match is weak. Clone sizes are given selectively: once, few, many, or a class where the clone is expanded.

TRBJ2-2 | TRBV5-4 | TRBD1 | . | CASSPETGAGELFF | TGTGCCAGCAGCCCCGAGACAGGGGCCGGGGAGCTGTTTTTT
TRBJ2-1 | TRBV7-2 | TRBD2 | . | CASRLAGAYNEQFF | TGTGCCAGCAGACTAGCGGGTGCCTACAATGAGCAGTTCTTC
TRBJ1-4 | TRBV27 | . | . | CASRKTYRPLATNEKLFF | TGTGCCAGCCGTAAAACCTACAGGCCCCTTGCAACTAATGAAAAACTGTTTTTT
TRBJ1-3 | TRBV19 | . | few | CASIIGNTIYF | TGTGCCAGTATCATTGGAAACACCATATATTTT
TRBJ2-1 | TRBV19 | TRBD2 | . | CASSTAGGGWYEQFF | TGTGCCAGTAGTACAGCGGGAGGAGGCTGGTATGAGCAGTTCTTC
TRBJ2-3 | TRBV2 | TRBD2 | . | CASSMGLAGTDTQYF | TGTGCCAGCAGTATGGGACTAGCGGGCACAGATACGCAGTATTTT
TRBJ2-1 | TRBV2 | TRBD2 | . | CASRGTSLSPNEQFF | TGTGCCAGCAGAGGGACTAGCTTATCGCCCAATGAGCAGTTCTTC
TRBJ2-3 | TRBV28 | TRBD2 | . | CASSGGVNTDTQYF | TGTGCCAGCAGTGGGGGGGTGAACACAGATACGCAGTATTTT
TRBJ2-6 | TRBV30 | . | . | CAWTPRQAPSGANVLTF | TGTGCCTGGACTCCGCGACAGGCCCCCTCTGGGGCCAACGTCCTGACTTTC
TRBJ1-1 | TRBV7-9 | . | . | CASSHTGDREAFF | TGTGCCAGCAGCCACACTGGAGACAGGGAAGCTTTCTTT
TRBJ2-3 | TRBV30 | . | few | CAGVGRFTDTQYF | TGTGCCGGCGTGGGGCGCTTCACAGATACGCAGTATTTT
TRBJ1-5 | TRBV19 | TRBD1 | . | CASLTYGTANNQPQHF | TGTGCCAGTCTCACCTACGGGACAGCAAACAATCAGCCCCAGCATTTT
TRBJ2-4 | TRBV19 | . | . | CASSATSFKNIQYF | TGTGCCAGTAGTGCCACTAGTTTCAAAAACATTCAGTACTTC
TRBJ2-7 | TRBV27 | TRBD1 | . | CASSSRDRLSSYEQYF | TGTGCCAGCAGTTCCCGGGACAGGCTCTCCTCCTACGAGCAGTACTTC
TRBJ2-1 | TRBV7-6 | TRBD2 | . | CASSPWTSGMSNEQFF | TGTGCCAGCAGCCCCTGGACTAGCGGGATGTCGAATGAGCAGTTCTTC
TRBJ1-5 | TRBV6-1 | . | . | CASSSPGSGNQPQHF | TGTGCCAGCAGCAGTCCAGGGTCAGGGAATCAGCCCCAGCATTTT
TRBJ2-7 | TRBV5-4 | TRBD2 | . | CASSLTSGRAYEQYF | TGTGCCAGCAGCTTGACTAGCGGGCGCGCCTACGAGCAGTACTTC
TRBJ1-6 | TRBV19 | TRBD1 | . | CASSLIQGNSPLHF | TGTGCCAGTAGTCTAATACAGGGGAATTCACCCCTCCACTTT
TRBJ2-6 | TRBV11-3 | . | . | CASSAFSGANVLTF | TGTGCCAGCAGCGCATTTAGTGGGGCCAACGTCCTGACTTTC
TRBJ2-3 | TRBV27 | TRBD2 | . | CASSLRLAGELAQYF | TGTGCCAGCAGTTTACGACTAGCGGGAGAATTGGCGCAGTATTTT
TRBJ1-4 | TRBV6-1 | . | . | CASSGPTGATNEKLFF | TGTGCCAGCAGTGGGCCGACAGGAGCAACTAATGAAAAACTGTTTTTT
TRBJ2-5 | TRBV30 | . | . | CAWSVSDSHRETQYF | TGTGCCTGGAGTGTATCGGACTCCCATCGCGAGACCCAGTACTTC
TRBJ1-1 | TRBV14 | TRBD1 | few | CASSPPRQGRAFF | TGTGCCAGCAGCCCCCCTAGACAGGGACGAGCTTTCTTT
TRBJ1-3 | TRBV5-1 | TRBD1 | few | CASSPWTGSSGNTIYF | TGCGCCAGCAGCCCCTGGACAGGGAGCTCTGGAAACACCATATATTTT
TRBJ2-1 | TRBV30 | . | . | CAWSGSAIYNEQFF | TGTGCCTGGAGCGGGAGCGCTATCTACAATGAGCAGTTCTTC
TRBJ2-7 | TRBV11-2 | TRBD2 | . | CASSVKLGREGLPYEQYF | TGTGCCAGCAGCGTAAAACTCGGTCGGGAGGGCCTACCCTACGAGCAGTACTTC
TRBJ2-1 | TRBV6-6 | . | . | CASGRREDEQFF | TGTGCCAGCGGACGGAGGGAAGATGAGCAGTTCTTC
TRBJ2-5 | TRBV5-4 | . | . | CASSLGTTAQETQYF | TGTGCCAGCAGCTTGGGTACTACGGCACAAGAGACCCAGTACTTC